Listed here is a single TCR beta chain. V gave up 4 bases and J gave up 14 bases; unmatched junction bases: 11. Germline CDR1 reads SGHDT; CDR2 reads YYEEEE. CDR3 size: 14 residues. Following extraction, RNA underwent reverse transcription to cDNA, which served as the sequencing template. The protocol was immunoSEQ multiplex PCR, while the TCRdb copy is restricted to in-frame clones and leaves out a portion. The sample consists of some 210,000 clones, around three fifths of them appearing once. These data belong to a study of CD8+ T cells in alopecia areata. The chain links TRBV5-6 to TRBJ1-6; 8 nucleotides agree with TRBD1. This clonotype was sampled from a human donor with alopecia areata. This material consisted of CD4+ T cells sorted from blood, taken at week 0. CDR3 nucleotides: TGTGCCAGCAGCGTGGGACAGGACCATCCGGCCCTCCACTTT. It yields the protein CASSVGQDHPALHF.